The rows below give T cell receptor beta chains drawn from one sample of a study of cytomegalovirus exposure and HLA in healthy donors. Generated by immunoSEQ multiplex PCR, the TCRdb table keeps only in-frame clones and is missing some. The sample holds approximately 100,000 clones; 50% to 65% are singletons and the top ten take over 3.5%. The sample comprised PBMCs. The receptors derive from a man younger than 40 in good health and CMV-seropositive. CDR3s include the opening cysteine and the closing phenylalanine or tryptophan. Each record gives: clone size, D gene, J gene, V gene, CDR3 DNA, CDR3 protein. A D gene is named only where the DNA matches it firmly. Part of the rows lack a size; the others show once, few, many or a class for expanded clones.

size: -; D: -; J: TRBJ2-7; V: TRBV5-4; DNA: TGTGCCAGCAGCGCGGCAATGGACGAGCAGTACTTC; CDR3: CASSAAMDEQYF
size: -; D: -; J: TRBJ2-1; V: TRBV27; DNA: TGTGCCAGCAGTCAACGCTTGGGCAGACACAATGAGCAGTTCTTC; CDR3: CASSQRLGRHNEQFF
size: -; D: TRBD2; J: TRBJ2-5; V: TRBV5-1; DNA: TGCGCCAGCAGCTTGACCGGGACTAGCGGGCAAGAGACCCAGTACTTC; CDR3: CASSLTGTSGQETQYF
size: -; D: TRBD1; J: TRBJ2-7; V: TRBV11-2; DNA: TGTGCCAGCAACACCGGGACAGGGTCCGAGCAGTACTTC; CDR3: CASNTGTGSEQYF
size: -; D: TRBD1; J: TRBJ2-5; V: TRBV11-2; DNA: TGTGCCAGCAGCTTAGTAGGGACAGGGGGGAAGGAGACCCAGTACTTC; CDR3: CASSLVGTGGKETQYF
size: -; D: -; J: TRBJ1-1; V: TRBV29-1; DNA: TGCAGCGCCGGCGTCCCCCGGGGCACTGAAGCTTTCTTT; CDR3: CSAGVPRGTEAFF
size: -; D: TRBD2; J: TRBJ2-3; V: TRBV13; DNA: TGTGCCAGCAGCTTATACCGACTAGCGCACTACACAGATACGCAGTACTTT; CDR3: CASSLYRLAHYTDTQYF
size: -; D: TRBD2; J: TRBJ2-1; V: TRBV7-8; DNA: TGTGCCAGCAGCTTCTGGACTAGCGGGGACAATGAGCAGTTCTTC; CDR3: CASSFWTSGDNEQFF
size: -; D: -; J: TRBJ2-5; V: TRBV18; DNA: TGTGCCAGCTCGCCCAGGGGAGAGACCCAGTACTTC; CDR3: CASSPRGETQYF
size: -; D: -; J: TRBJ2-7; V: TRBV11-2; DNA: TGTGCCAGCAGTCTTACCAATACAGCCTCCTACGAGCAGTACTTC; CDR3: CASSLTNTASYEQYF
size: -; D: -; J: TRBJ2-7; V: TRBV2; DNA: TGTGCCAGCAGTTACAGCCCCTACGAGCAGTACTTC; CDR3: CASSYSPYEQYF
size: once; D: -; J: TRBJ2-3; V: TRBV2; DNA: TGTGCCAGCGATAATCGGGCGGGCCTACCCACTCTTTTT; CDR3: CASDNRAGLPTLF
size: few; D: -; J: TRBJ2-3; V: TRBV5-6; DNA: TGTGCCAGCAGCTTGGGGCCGAACACAGATACGCAGTATTTT; CDR3: CASSLGPNTDTQYF
size: few; D: -; J: TRBJ1-2; V: TRBV2; DNA: TGTGCCACAGACGGGAACTATGGCTACACCTTC; CDR3: CATDGNYGYTF
size: once; D: -; J: TRBJ2-5; V: TRBV7-7; DNA: TGTGCTAGCAGCTTTCGGACACTAGAGACCCAGTACTTC; CDR3: CASSFRTLETQYF
size: -; D: TRBD1; J: TRBJ1-2; V: TRBV6-1; DNA: TGTGCCAGCAGTGCGACAGGGTCGGGTAACTATGGCTACACCTTC; CDR3: CASSATGSGNYGYTF
size: -; D: TRBD1; J: TRBJ2-2; V: TRBV7-3; DNA: TGTGCCAGCAGCTTACTGGGACAGGGGAACACCGGGGAGCTGTTTTTT; CDR3: CASSLLGQGNTGELFF
size: -; D: -; J: TRBJ1-6; V: TRBV4-1; DNA: TGCGCCAGCAGCCTCCCCTCGAGCCTTTCACCCCTCCACTTT; CDR3: CASSLPSSLSPLHF
size: -; D: -; J: TRBJ1-2; V: TRBV7-6; DNA: TGTGCCAGCAGCTTAGAACCCACAGGGAGTGGTGGCTACACCTTC; CDR3: CASSLEPTGSGGYTF
size: few; D: -; J: TRBJ2-2; V: TRBV5-1; DNA: TGCGCCAGCGGCTCTTTCAACACCGGGGAGCTGTTTTTT; CDR3: CASGSFNTGELFF
size: -; D: -; J: TRBJ2-2; V: TRBV7-9; DNA: TGTGCCAGCAGCCGGACAATTAACACCGGGGAGCTGTTTTTT; CDR3: CASSRTINTGELFF
size: few; D: TRBD2; J: TRBJ2-7; V: TRBV4-1; DNA: TGCGCCAGCAGCCGGGACGCCGGGGGGAACGAGCAGTACTTC; CDR3: CASSRDAGGNEQYF
size: few; D: -; J: TRBJ2-7; V: TRBV29-1; DNA: TGCAGCGTTGAAAAGGGCAGGGTCAACGAGCAGTACTTC; CDR3: CSVEKGRVNEQYF
size: few; D: -; J: TRBJ2-5; V: TRBV11-3; DNA: TGTGCCAGCAGCCTCTCGGGAGAGACCCAGTACTTC; CDR3: CASSLSGETQYF
size: -; D: TRBD1; J: TRBJ2-7; V: TRBV25-1; DNA: TGTGCCAGCAGTGTTGGGACAGGCTACGAGCAGTACTTC; CDR3: CASSVGTGYEQYF
size: few; D: -; J: TRBJ1-5; V: TRBV2; DNA: TGTGCCAGCAGTGGGGACATCAATCAGCCCCAGCATTTT; CDR3: CASSGDINQPQHF
size: -; D: TRBD2; J: TRBJ2-3; V: TRBV19; DNA: TGTGCCAGTAGTAAGTTTACTAGCGGCACGCAGTATTTT; CDR3: CASSKFTSGTQYF
size: few; D: -; J: TRBJ1-5; V: TRBV4-1; DNA: TGCGCCAGCAGTCAAGCTCTATGGCAGGATAGCAATCAGCCCCAGCATTTT; CDR3: CASSQALWQDSNQPQHF
size: -; D: TRBD2; J: TRBJ2-1; V: TRBV5-1; DNA: TGCGCCAGCAGCTTGTGGGGGGGCTCCTACAATGAGCAGTTCTTC; CDR3: CASSLWGGSYNEQFF
size: -; D: TRBD1; J: TRBJ1-6; V: TRBV2; DNA: TGTGCCACCACCGGGACAGCGAATTCACCCCTCCACTTT; CDR3: CATTGTANSPLHF
size: few; D: -; J: TRBJ2-7; V: TRBV19; DNA: TGTGCCAGTAGACCAACAGGGACTATAAAAGGTTTGGGCGAGCAGTACTTC; CDR3: CASRPTGTIKGLGEQYF
size: -; D: TRBD1; J: TRBJ1-4; V: TRBV30; DNA: TGTGCCTGGGGGACAGGGGGCCCGGCTAATGAAAAACTGTTTTTT; CDR3: CAWGTGGPANEKLFF
size: -; D: -; J: TRBJ1-2; V: TRBV7-6; DNA: TGTGCCAGCAGCTTAGGTACAGGGCTGGGTGGCTACACCTTC; CDR3: CASSLGTGLGGYTF
size: few; D: TRBD1; J: TRBJ1-4; V: TRBV7-6; DNA: TGTGCCAGCAGCGTGAGGACAGGTCTAAATGAAAAACTGTTTTTT; CDR3: CASSVRTGLNEKLFF
size: -; D: TRBD1; J: TRBJ2-5; V: TRBV4-1; DNA: TGCGCCAGCAGCCAGGTACAGGGGGCGGGGGAGACCCAGTACTTC; CDR3: CASSQVQGAGETQYF
size: -; D: -; J: TRBJ1-4; V: TRBV18; DNA: TGTGCCAGCTCACGCGGGGATGAAAAACTGTTTTTT; CDR3: CASSRGDEKLFF
size: once; D: -; J: TRBJ2-3; V: TRBV21-1; DNA: TGTGCCAGCAGCAAAGAACCAGGACTCTACACAGATACGCAGTATTTT; CDR3: CASSKEPGLYTDTQYF
size: -; D: -; J: TRBJ2-4; V: TRBV5-1; DNA: TGCGCCAGCAGCCTACCCACAAGTGAGGACATTCAGTACTTC; CDR3: CASSLPTSEDIQYF
size: -; D: TRBD2; J: TRBJ2-1; V: TRBV27; DNA: TGTGCCAGCAGAGCGGGGGGAGACTACAATGAGCAGTTCTTC; CDR3: CASRAGGDYNEQFF
size: -; D: TRBD1; J: TRBJ1-2; V: TRBV7-9; DNA: TGTGCCAGCAGCATCGGACAGGGTTTATCCTATGGCTACACCTTC; CDR3: CASSIGQGLSYGYTF
size: -; D: TRBD1; J: TRBJ1-2; V: TRBV13; DNA: TGTGCCAGCAGCTTGGGACTAAGACAGGGGGATACGTATGGCTACACCTTC; CDR3: CASSLGLRQGDTYGYTF
size: -; D: -; J: TRBJ2-1; V: TRBV7-9; DNA: TGTGCCAGCAGCTTTTTACTATGGGACAATGAGCAGTTCTTC; CDR3: CASSFLLWDNEQFF
size: -; D: TRBD1; J: TRBJ2-1; V: TRBV7-3; DNA: TGTGCCAGCAGTTCTCCGGGACAGGGATCCTACAATGAGCAGTTCTTC; CDR3: CASSSPGQGSYNEQFF
size: -; D: TRBD1; J: TRBJ1-4; V: TRBV27; DNA: TGTGCCAGCAGTTTATGGGGACAGGTCGGGGAAAAACTGTTTTTT; CDR3: CASSLWGQVGEKLFF
size: -; D: -; J: TRBJ1-3; V: TRBV6-6; DNA: TGTGCCAGCACCGTGACAGTACCGCCCGCTGGAAACACCATATATTTT; CDR3: CASTVTVPPAGNTIYF
size: -; D: -; J: TRBJ2-7; V: TRBV20-1; DNA: TGCAGTGCTAAGCGGGCGTACGAGCAGTACTTC; CDR3: CSAKRAYEQYF
size: -; D: -; J: TRBJ1-4; V: TRBV19; DNA: TGTGCCAGTAGTTTACAGGGCAATGAAAAACTGTTTTTT; CDR3: CASSLQGNEKLFF